This entry lists 13 T cell receptor beta chains sequenced from one sample in a study of CD8 T cell repertoires and HIV-1 epitope variants. TCRdb's table, derived via immunoSEQ multiplex PCR, lists solely in-frame clones and lacks some. The data contain roughly 5,000 clones, approximately 61% of them singletons. Their target antigens are unknown. The sequencing sample was made of cultured CD8+ T cells derived from PBMCs. Source of these receptors: a male donor with HIV.

The chain is built from TRBV10-3 and TRBJ1-5, with D possibly TRBD1 on 5 matching bases. The V end lost 0 bases, the J end lost 3 bases, and 18 bases lay between the germline ends. This CDR3 has 18 amino acids. The germline V gene encodes CDR1 ENHRY and CDR2 SYGVKD. The CDR3 region is CAISESRGQGSPNQPQHF. For the CDR3, the DNA is TGTGCCATCAGTGAGTCAAGGGGTCAGGGTTCACCCAATCAGCCCCAGCATTTT.

The sample holds a few counts of this clone. The chain carries TRBV5-6 and TRBJ2-7; perhaps TRBD2 as D (5 bases). The length of the CDR3 is 11 residues. Trimming shortened V by 3 bases and J by 4 bases, and 5 bases separated the two germline ends. The germline V gene encodes CDR1 SGHDT and CDR2 YYEEEE. The CDR3: CASSSGYEQYF. The CDR3, as DNA: TGTGCCAGCAGCTCGGGGTACGAGCAGTACTTC.

The chain couples TRBV6-5 to TRBJ2-7, with 9 nucleotides matching TRBD1. Germline lookup yields CDR1 MNHEY and CDR2 SVGAGI. This CDR3 spans 14 amino acids. V was pared by 6 bases and J by 0 bases, with 3 bases of the junction left unmatched. CDR3 sequence reads: CASRQGASSYEQYF. DNA of the CDR3: TGTGCCAGCAGACAGGGGGCTTCCTCCTACGAGCAGTACTTC.

This clone was observed a handful of times. The gene calls are TRBV5-6 and TRBJ1-1; the match to TRBD1 covers 7 bases. The germline V gene has CDR1 SGHDT and CDR2 YYEEEE. CDR3 length: 14 residues. V lost 0 bases and J lost 4; bases outside the gene matches: 3. In nucleotides, the CDR3 is TGTGCCAGCAGCTTGGGGACAGGCTTCACTGAAGCTTTCTTT. It specifies CASSLGTGFTEAFF.

There are a few counts of this clone. The rearrangement uses TRBV9 and TRBJ2-1, with 7 bases fitting TRBD2. Germline V lookup: CDR1 SGDLS, CDR2 YYNGEE. The CDR3 spans 16 residues. V lost 4 bases to trimming and J lost 9 bases; unmatched junction nucleotides: 16. CDR3 nucleotide sequence: TGTGCCAGCAGCAGCCCCAGGGTGCGGGGGACCACTGAGCAGTTCTTC. Its translation: CASSSPRVRGTTEQFF.

This chain uses TRBV2 with TRBJ1-5; 7 bases are shared with TRBD1. V gave up 8 bases and J gave up 6 bases; unmatched junction bases: 13. This CDR3 is built from 15 residues. CDR1 and CDR2 from the germline V gene are SNHLY and FYNNEI. CDR3 residues: CASEAGGSRSQPQHF. Here the CDR3 DNA reads TGTGCCAGCGAGGCAGGGGGAAGTCGGAGTCAGCCCCAGCATTTT.

CDR3 sequence: CASSLGLAGYNEQFF. The DNA of the CDR3 is TGTGCCAGCAGCCTTGGACTAGCGGGGTACAATGAGCAGTTCTTC. This rearrangement joins TRBV7-3 to TRBJ2-1; 12 nucleotides align to TRBD2. V dropped 5 bases and J dropped 4; count of bases not matched to a gene: 3. Germline V gene data show CDR1 as SGHTA and CDR2 as FQGTGA. The CDR3 extends over 15 amino acids.

The V gene is TRBV14, the J gene TRBJ2-1; D gene uncertain. The CDR3 is 12 amino acids. The V end lost 4 bases, the J end lost 9 bases, and 10 bases lay between the germline ends. CDR1 SGHDN and CDR2 FVKESK come from the germline V gene. The CDR3 nucleotides are TGTGCCAGCAGCCCGCCGGCGAGTGAGCAGTTCTTC. Translating gives CASSPPASEQFF.

The rearrangement links TRBV29-1 to TRBJ1-5; no clear D gene. In germline, CDR1 is SQVTM, CDR2 ANQGSEA. The ends were cut back, 1 base at V and 3 bases at J, with 10 bases in the middle. The CDR3 extends over 14 amino acids. In DNA, the CDR3 is TGCAGCGTTGAAGGGGAGGGATACAATCAGCCCCAGCATTTT. It yields the protein CSVEGEGYNQPQHF. The full variable domain, with the rest looked up from reference TRBV29-1 and TRBJ1-5, is SAVISQKPSRDICQRGTSLTIQCQVDSQVTMMFWYRQQPGQSLTLIATANQGSEATYESGFVIDKFPISRPNLTFSTLTVSNMSPEDSSIYLCSVEGEGYNQPQHFGDGTRLSIL.

This clone has a handful of counts. This chain uses TRBV23-1 with TRBJ1-1; 10 bases map to TRBD1. TRBV23-1 is flagged as an ORF with uncertain function. This CDR3 is 16 amino acids long. V shed 3 bases, J shed 0 bases, and the junction held 4 bases outside the gene matches. CDR3 sequence: CASSHSGTGVNTEAFF. The CDR3 DNA reads TGCGCCAGCAGTCATTCCGGGACAGGGGTGAACACTGAAGCTTTCTTT.

The V and J genes are TRBV27 and TRBJ2-2; D is unclear. CDR3 size: 12 residues. Germline V gives CDR1 MNHEY, CDR2 SMNVEV (reference sequence). Trimming left V 3 bases short and J 8 bases short, with 7 bases between. Written as DNA, the CDR3 is TGTGCCAGCAGTTTCCAGGTGGGGGAGCTGTTTTTT. This encodes CASSFQVGELFF.

The rearrangement links TRBV15 to TRBJ2-5; D tentatively fits TRBD1 or TRBD2 (5 bases each). The V end was cut by 5 bases, the J end by 4 bases, with 17 bases between. The CDR3 runs to 15 residues. Germline V CDR1 and CDR2: LNHNV, YYDKDF (reference sequence). CDR3 in DNA: TGTGCCACCAGCGACGGTGAAGAGGGGATAGAGACCCAGTACTTC. As protein: CATSDGEEGIETQYF.

The chain joins TRBV7-9 to TRBJ1-5, with D uncertain. Germline V gene data show CDR1 as SEHNR and CDR2 as FQNEAQ (reference sequence). V lost 3 bases to trimming and J lost 3 bases, with 9 bases between them. The length of the CDR3 is 14 residues. CDR3 sequence (DNA): TGTGCCAGCAGCTTCGACACACCCAATCAGCCCCAGCATTTT. Its protein product is CASSFDTPNQPQHF. The whole variable domain, remainder taken from reference TRBV7-9 and TRBJ1-5, is DTGVSQNPRHKITKRGQNVTFRCDPISEHNRLYWYRQTLGQGPEFLTYFQNEAQLEKSRLLSDRFSAERPKGSFSTLEIQRTEQGDSAMYLCASSFDTPNQPQHFGDGTRLSIL.